These 13 T cell receptor beta chains came from one sample sequenced in a study of blood T cell repertoires in COVID-19. Measured with immunoSEQ multiplex PCR; TCRdb has only the in-frame clones, and not every one. The table has 300,000 to 350,000 clones, roughly 87% seen once. The source material was peripheral blood. These receptors all stem from a man under 40 with COVID-19, enrolled during active disease.

V gene TRBV10-3 combines with J gene TRBJ2-7; perhaps TRBD2 as D (5 bases). CDR1 and CDR2 (germline): ENHRY, SYGVKD. Trimming pared 6 bases from V and 2 bases from J, leaving 11 bases between. The CDR3 consists of 13 residues. CDR3 in DNA: TGTGCCATCAGGGCAGGACTTCCCTACGAGCAGTACTTC. Protein sequence: CAIRAGLPYEQYF.

The V gene is TRBV27, the J gene TRBJ2-5; D call uncertain. The CDR3 covers 13 residues. V was pared by 4 bases and J by 0 bases, with 6 bases between. CDR1 MNHEY and CDR2 SMNVEV come from the germline V gene (reference sequence). In DNA form, the CDR3 reads TGTGCCAGCAGTTCTCCGTACCAAGAGACCCAGTACTTC. Translating gives CASSSPYQETQYF.

This chain joins TRBV19 and TRBJ1-1; D gene unclear. CDR1 LNHDA and CDR2 SQIVND come from the germline V gene (reference sequence). The CDR3 sequence is 15 residues long. Trimming left V 1 base short and J 0 bases short, with 9 bases between. CDR3 region: CASSIATVMNTEAFF. The CDR3 nucleotides are TGTGCCAGTAGTATAGCAACGGTTATGAACACTGAAGCTTTCTTT.

The CDR3 nucleotides read TGTGCCAGCAGCCATCCCACTGGCGAGCGGGACTACCGCACAGATACGCAGTATTTT. It yields the protein CASSHPTGERDYRTDTQYF. The chain is built from TRBV3-1 (or the pseudogene TRBV3-2) and TRBJ2-3; 7 nucleotides match TRBD2. V trimming: 3 bases; J trimming: 1 base; junction bases outside the gene matches: 16. The germline V gene encodes CDR1 LGHDT and CDR2 YNNKEL (reference sequence). The CDR3 runs to 19 residues.

The genes are TRBV5-1 and TRBJ2-7, with 9 bases that match TRBD1. V was pared by 4 bases and J by 3 bases, with 5 bases of the junction left unmatched. The CDR3 totals 14 residues. Germline CDR1 and CDR2: SGHRS and YFSETQ. CDR3 residues: CASSVDRGFYEQYF. Here the CDR3 DNA reads TGCGCCAGCAGCGTGGACAGGGGATTCTACGAGCAGTACTTC.

The gene calls are TRBV6-5 and TRBJ1-6; D gene unclear. The CDR3 has 13 amino acids. Trimming stripped 7 bases from V and 10 bases from J, with 14 bases between. The germline CDR1 and CDR2 sequences are MNHEY and SVGAGI. The CDR3 loop is CASTPTPNSPLHF. CDR3 nucleotides: TGTGCCAGCACCCCGACACCAAACTCACCCCTCCACTTT.

V is TRBV27 and J is TRBJ2-3; 8 bases are shared with TRBD1. V was clipped by 5 bases and J by 1 base; unmatched bases: 8. The CDR3 length is 16 residues. Germline CDR1 reads MNHEY; CDR2 reads SMNVEV (reference sequence). The CDR3 DNA sequence: TGTGCCAGCAGTACCGAGTCGACAGGGGGCACAGATACGCAGTATTTT. Translation gives CASSTESTGGTDTQYF.

The gene calls are TRBV6-6 and TRBJ1-2; 9 nucleotides align to TRBD1. The CDR3 length is 15 residues. Germline V gene sequence: CDR1 MNHNY, CDR2 SVGAGI (reference sequence). Losses at the gene ends were 6 bases for V and 4 bases for J; bases not matched to a gene: 9. The CDR3 nucleotides are TGTGCCAGCAGAGAGTCCCGGGACAGGGTCTATGGCTACACCTTC. Residues: CASRESRDRVYGYTF.

The table lists this clone with many counts. The chain couples TRBV7-2 to TRBJ2-7; 9 bases agree with TRBD1. The CDR3 consists of 14 residues. V lost 5 bases to trimming and J lost 6 bases; unmatched junction nucleotides: 8. Germline assignment: CDR1 SGHTA and CDR2 FQGNSA. The CDR3, as DNA: TGTGCCAGCAGCCGTCCCGGGACAGGGCCCGAGCAGTACTTC. It encodes CASSRPGTGPEQYF. The entire variable domain, with the rest obtained from reference TRBV7-2 and TRBJ2-7, is as follows: GAGVSQSPSNKVTEKGKDVELRCDPISGHTALYWYRQSLGQGLEFLIYFQGNSAPDKSGLPSDRFSAERTGGSVSTLTIQRTQQEDSAVYLCASSRPGTGPEQYFGPGTRLTVT.

The CDR3 protein is CASSPLLAGAGTGELFF. The CDR3 DNA sequence: TGCGCCAGCAGCCCCCTCCTAGCGGGGGCTGGGACCGGGGAGCTGTTTTTT. The J gene is TRBJ2-2, the V gene TRBV5-1, with 10 nucleotides matching TRBD2. Per the germline V gene, CDR1 is SGHRS and CDR2 is YFSETQ. This CDR3 comprises 17 residues. V was clipped by 4 bases and J by 5 bases; unmatched bases: 11.

The chain couples TRBV18 to TRBJ1-3, with 8 bases fitting TRBD1. Germline-derived CDR1 and CDR2 are KGHSH and LQKENI. CDR3 length: 18 residues. With 6 bases clipped from V and 0 bases from J, the junction kept 13 bases outside the gene matches. The CDR3, as DNA: TGTGCCAGCTCCGGACTAGCGGAGGACAGGGACTCTGGAAACACCATATATTTT. As protein: CASSGLAEDRDSGNTIYF.

This clone has just a few counts. This specimen includes other DNA sequences encoding the same CDR3. The chain uses TRBV6-5 and TRBJ2-7; TRBD1 matches at 8 bases. The CDR3 has 13 amino acids. Per the germline V gene, CDR1 is MNHEY and CDR2 is SVGAGI. Trimming took 5 bases from V and 2 from J; bases not matched to a gene: 2. The CDR3 loop is CASSLDRAYEQYF. In nucleotides, the CDR3 is TGTGCCAGCAGTCTGGACAGGGCCTACGAGCAGTACTTC.

The V call is TRBV5-6, the J call TRBJ2-7; weak D call: TRBD2 (5 bases). The germline V and J ends were trimmed by 4 bases and 4 bases, with 15 bases remaining between them. Germline lookup yields CDR1 SGHDT and CDR2 YYEEEE. The CDR3 is 14 amino acids. CDR3 coding DNA: TGTGCCAGCAGCGGCCGCCTAGCAGGTTACGAGCAGTACTTC. It encodes CASSGRLAGYEQYF.